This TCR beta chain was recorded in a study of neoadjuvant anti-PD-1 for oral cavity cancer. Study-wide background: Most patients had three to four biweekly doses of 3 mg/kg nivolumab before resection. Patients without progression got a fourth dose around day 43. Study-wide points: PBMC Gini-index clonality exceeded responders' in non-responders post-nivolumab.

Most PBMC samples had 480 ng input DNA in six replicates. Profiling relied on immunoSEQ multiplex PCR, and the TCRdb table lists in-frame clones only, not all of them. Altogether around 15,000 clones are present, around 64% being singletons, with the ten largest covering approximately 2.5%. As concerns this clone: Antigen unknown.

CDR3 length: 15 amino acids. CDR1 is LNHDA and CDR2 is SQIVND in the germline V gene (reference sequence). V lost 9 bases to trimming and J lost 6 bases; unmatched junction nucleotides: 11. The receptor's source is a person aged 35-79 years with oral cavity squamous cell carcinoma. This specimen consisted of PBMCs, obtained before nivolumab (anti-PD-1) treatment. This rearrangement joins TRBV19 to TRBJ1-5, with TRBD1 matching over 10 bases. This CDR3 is CASRETGGARQPQHF. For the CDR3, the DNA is TGTGCCAGCCGAGAGACAGGGGGCGCGCGTCAGCCCCAGCATTTT.